This entry lists 15 T cell receptor beta chains sequenced from one sample in a study of Ad26.COV2.S vaccination and SARS-CoV-2 variants. Some clones are missing from TCRdb's copy, which holds only in-frame ones; the method was immunoSEQ multiplex PCR. Among almost 400,000 clones, approximately 91% were seen once, and the ten largest hold under 2%. Treatment denoted: about 20 received Ad26.COV2.S at low or high dose, single or two shots; about 5 received placebo; per-sample allocation not given. Samples came from day 63 after the first vaccine or placebo injection. Here the sequenced sample was peripheral blood, taken in a trial of Ad26.COV2.S vaccine versus placebo. The receptors were sampled from a person aged 18 to 65 who received the Ad26.COV2.S COVID-19 vaccine or a placebo.

The chain employs TRBV19 and TRBJ2-1; D is unresolved. The CDR3 extends over 15 amino acids. The V end was cut by 5 bases, the J end by 0 bases, with 11 bases between. The germline gives CDR1 LNHDA, CDR2 SQIVND (reference sequence). The CDR3 DNA reads as TGTGCCAGTAGTCACCCTTGGAGCTCCTACAATGAGCAGTTCTTC. Protein sequence: CASSHPWSSYNEQFF.

The gene calls are TRBV19 and TRBJ1-5; D gene unclear. Between the trimmed V and J ends, which lost 6 bases and 0 bases, there was a span of 12 bases. This CDR3 region has 15 residues. CDR1 is LNHDA and CDR2 is SQIVND in the germline V gene (reference sequence). CDR3 in amino acids: CASRDTGYSNQPQHF. The CDR3 DNA follows: TGTGCCAGTAGGGATACGGGGTATAGCAATCAGCCCCAGCATTTT.

This clone occurred a few times. V usage is TRBV19 and J usage is TRBJ2-2; TRBD2 might be the D (6 bases). V was shortened by 5 bases and J by 10 bases, with 14 bases between the two germline ends. Germline-derived CDR1 and CDR2 are LNHDA and SQIVND (reference sequence). This CDR3 is 13 amino acids long. The chain's CDR3 is CASSLTGVEELFF. As DNA, the CDR3 is TGTGCCAGTAGTTTGACGGGAGTTGAGGAGCTGTTTTTT.

V is TRBV29-1 and J is TRBJ2-7, with D unclear. The germline gives CDR1 SQVTM, CDR2 ANQGSEA. The germline V and J ends were trimmed by 2 bases and 6 bases, with 17 bases remaining between them. This CDR3 has 14 residues. CDR3 sequence reads: CSVESGGKRIEQYF. The CDR3 nucleotides are TGCAGCGTTGAAAGTGGCGGTAAACGAATCGAGCAGTACTTC.

This clone has just one count. The chain carries TRBV7-2 and TRBJ1-3; the D gene is possibly TRBD1 (5 bases). The CDR3 is 15 residues long. CDR1 and CDR2 from the germline V gene are SGHTA and FQGNSA. The germline V and J ends were trimmed by 4 bases and 0 bases, with 10 bases remaining between them. The CDR3 DNA is TGTGCCAGCAGCTCGCTCAGGGCCTCTGGAAACACCATATATTTT. Its protein is CASSSLRASGNTIYF.

This rearrangement joins TRBV10-2 to TRBJ1-1; D gene ambiguous. The V end lost 6 bases, the J end lost 1 base, and 9 bases lay between the germline ends. Germline assignment: CDR1 WSHSY and CDR2 SAAADI. The CDR3 spans 13 residues. Here the CDR3 DNA reads TGCGCCAGCAGACCCGCCTCGAACACTGAAGCTTTCTTT. Translated, it gives CASRPASNTEAFF.

About this clone: The sample holds other DNA sequences that translate to the same CDR3. The J gene is TRBJ2-5, the V gene TRBV5-4; unclear D gene. The germline V gene has CDR1 SGHNT and CDR2 YYREEE (reference sequence). V was shortened by 0 bases and J by 2 bases, with 2 bases between the two germline ends. The CDR3 runs 12 residues. CDR3 sequence reads: CASSLGQETQYF. The CDR3 DNA reads as TGTGCCAGCAGCTTGGGGCAAGAGACCCAGTACTTC.

The chain is built from TRBV5-1 and TRBJ2-3, with 9 bases identical to TRBD2. The CDR3 runs 16 residues. Germline CDR1 and CDR2: SGHRS and YFSETQ. The junction had 7 bases not matched to a gene; V was cut back by 3 bases and J by 2 bases. CDR3: CASSSKAGGNTDTQYF. The CDR3 DNA is TGCGCCAGCAGCTCCAAAGCGGGAGGCAACACAGATACGCAGTATTTT.

The chain uses TRBV27 and TRBJ2-7; D perhaps matches TRBD1 (5 bases). The length of the CDR3 is 14 residues. Trimming removed 2 bases from V and 3 bases from J, with 11 bases in between. Germline V gene data show CDR1 as MNHEY and CDR2 as SMNVEV (reference sequence). The CDR3 sequence is CASSLRQGSYEQYF. CDR3 nucleotide sequence: TGTGCCAGCAGTTTAAGGCAGGGAAGCTACGAGCAGTACTTC.

This sequence joins TRBV5-6 and TRBJ1-3; 8 bases are a match to TRBD1. The CDR3 loop spans 15 amino acids. Germline-derived CDR1 and CDR2 are SGHDT and YYEEEE. The junction had 5 bases not matched to a gene; V was cut back by 4 bases and J by 2 bases. The chain's CDR3 is CASSALTGAGNTIYF. The CDR3 nucleotides are TGTGCCAGCAGCGCCTTGACAGGGGCTGGAAACACCATATATTTT.

The chain joins TRBV29-1 to TRBJ1-2; D may be TRBD1 (5 bases). Trimming removed 1 base from V and 3 bases from J, with 9 bases in between. Germline CDR1 reads SQVTM; CDR2 reads ANQGSEA. The CDR3 covers 13 residues. This CDR3 is CSVEVPGHYGYTF. CDR3 DNA: TGCAGCGTTGAAGTCCCAGGGCACTATGGCTACACCTTC.

The table lists this clone with a count of one. This sequence joins TRBV11-3 and TRBJ2-3, with D uncertain. The germline CDR1 and CDR2 sequences are SGHNT and YENEEA. V lost 5 bases, J lost 0 bases, and 15 bases lay in between. The CDR3 consists of 16 residues. In DNA, the CDR3 is TGTGCCAGCAGCACCGCACAGTTACCTAGCACAGATACGCAGTATTTT. This encodes CASSTAQLPSTDTQYF.

V is TRBV7-8 and J is TRBJ2-5; a weak D match, TRBD1 (6 bases). CDR1 SGHVS and CDR2 FQNEAQ come from the germline V gene. V was pared by 0 bases and J by 2 bases, with 10 bases between. CDR3 length: 15 amino acids. The CDR3 reads CASSLAGALQETQYF. The CDR3 DNA sequence: TGTGCCAGCAGCTTAGCGGGGGCCCTGCAAGAGACCCAGTACTTC.

The chain carries TRBV19 and TRBJ2-3; 7 nucleotides match TRBD1. V lost 5 bases and J lost 6; bases outside the gene matches: 8. The CDR3 is 14 residues long. Germline V lookup: CDR1 LNHDA, CDR2 SQIVND (reference sequence). The CDR3 loop is CASSLGQYGDTQYF. In DNA, the CDR3 is TGTGCCAGTAGTCTGGGACAGTATGGGGATACGCAGTATTTT.

This clone came up a few times. This chain uses TRBV27 with TRBJ1-5; D uncertain. This CDR3 spans 13 amino acids. Trimming stripped 2 bases from V and 6 bases from J, with 8 bases between. Per germline, CDR1 MNHEY and CDR2 SMNVEV (reference sequence). This chain's CDR3 is CASSLKVSQPQHF. For the CDR3, the DNA is TGTGCCAGCAGTTTAAAAGTTTCTCAGCCCCAGCATTTT.